Listed here are 15 T cell receptor beta chains from one sample, sequenced in a study of technical replicates of blood from a few donors. TCRdb's table, derived via immunoSEQ multiplex PCR, lists solely in-frame clones and lacks some. The table shows around 80,000 clones, with 94% occurring only once. Sequencing was performed on T cells isolated from PBMCs. Receptors originate from a human donor in good health.

J is TRBJ2-7 and V is TRBV6-5; perhaps TRBD1 as D (6 bases). The CDR3 loop spans 12 amino acids. Germline CDR1 is MNHEY and CDR2 is SVGAGI. V was pared by 5 bases and J by 6 bases, with 11 bases between. CDR3 loop: CASSRTGSEQYF. CDR3 in DNA: TGTGCCAGCAGTCGAACAGGGTCCGAGCAGTACTTC.

This clone was seen once. This rearrangement joins TRBV6-1 to TRBJ2-3, with 16 bases that match TRBD2. Germline lookup yields CDR1 MNHNS and CDR2 SASEGT. This CDR3 has 17 amino acids. V trimming: 5 bases; J trimming: 4 bases; junction bases outside the gene matches: 6. CDR3: CASSQGTSGRGADTQYF. CDR3 DNA sequence: TGTGCCAGCAGTCAAGGGACTAGCGGGAGGGGGGCAGATACGCAGTATTTT.

This sequence joins TRBV30 and TRBJ1-5; 9 bases are shared with TRBD1. The CDR3 is made up of 13 amino acids. Germline loops: CDR1 GTSNPN, CDR2 SVGIG (reference sequence). V was clipped by 7 bases and J by 4 bases; unmatched bases: 5. For the CDR3, the DNA is TGTGCCTTGGGGACAGGGCGGAATCAGCCCCAGCATTTT. This sequence encodes CALGTGRNQPQHF.

This chain joins TRBV10-2 and TRBJ2-7; no clear D. The CDR3 length is 12 residues. CDR1 is WSHSY and CDR2 is SAAADI in the germline V gene. Trimming left V 3 bases short and J 4 bases short, with 7 bases between. In nucleotides, the CDR3 is TGCGCCAGCAGTGATGTTAGTTACGAGCAGTACTTC. Its translation is CASSDVSYEQYF.

The chain couples TRBV19 to TRBJ2-3; 8 nucleotides line up with TRBD2. The CDR3 consists of 15 residues. Germline V lookup: CDR1 LNHDA, CDR2 SQIVND (reference sequence). V lost 2 bases, J lost 3 bases, and 4 bases stayed unmatched. The CDR3 region is CASSILAGGTDTQYF. DNA for the CDR3: TGTGCCAGTAGTATACTCGCGGGGGGAACAGATACGCAGTATTTT.

This clone is a singleton in its sample. The V gene is TRBV11-2, the J gene TRBJ2-7, with D maybe TRBD2 (5 bases). CDR3 size: 16 residues. Trimming removed 3 bases from V and 2 bases from J, with 17 bases in between. The germline V gene has CDR1 SGHAT and CDR2 FQNNGV. The CDR3 nucleotides are TGTGCCAGCAGCTTTATTACTAGTGGAAAAACCTACGAGCAGTACTTC. Protein product: CASSFITSGKTYEQYF. Supplemented by reference TRBV11-2 and TRBJ2-7, the full variable domain reads EAGVAQSPRYKIIEKRQSVAFWCNPISGHATLYWYQQILGQGPKLLIQFQNNGVVDDSQLPKDRFSAERLKGVDSTLKIQPAKLEDSAVYLCASSFITSGKTYEQYFGPGTRLTVT.

A few counts support this clone. The chain combines TRBV27 with TRBJ1-2; tentatively, D is TRBD1 (6 bases). Germline values: CDR1 MNHEY, CDR2 SMNVEV (reference sequence). The CDR3 loop spans 13 amino acids. V was cut by 6 bases and J by 4 bases, with 12 bases left in between. Written as DNA, the CDR3 is TGTGCCAGCAGATCCTCAGGGGTCTATGGCTACACCTTC. Translated: CASRSSGVYGYTF.

V gene TRBV29-1 combines with J gene TRBJ2-3, with D perhaps matching TRBD1 (6 bases). CDR1 SQVTM and CDR2 ANQGSEA come from the germline V gene. CDR3 length: 15 residues. Trimming stripped 7 bases from V and 0 bases from J, with 17 bases between. The CDR3 DNA is TGCAGCGCCGCGCAGCAGGGGATAAGCACAGATACGCAGTATTTT. Amino acid sequence: CSAAQQGISTDTQYF.

This CDR3 is CASSYSEGSGTDTQYF. The CDR3 DNA follows: TGTGCCAGCAGTTACTCCGAGGGATCCGGCACAGATACGCAGTATTTT. This rearrangement joins TRBV6-5 to TRBJ2-3; a weak D match, TRBD2 (5 bases). Per the germline V gene, CDR1 is MNHEY and CDR2 is SVGAGI. The CDR3 totals 16 residues. V lost 0 bases to trimming and J lost 1 base, with 11 bases between them.

This chain links TRBV9 with TRBJ2-7, with 9 bases aligning to TRBD1. The V segment lost 0 bases and the J segment 3 bases; nucleotides outside the gene matches: 10. Germline values: CDR1 SGDLS, CDR2 YYNGEE. The CDR3 contains 17 residues. The CDR3 DNA sequence: TGTGCCAGCAGCGTAGGAACAGGGGGCACGTTTGACTACGAGCAGTACTTC. Encoded protein: CASSVGTGGTFDYEQYF.

V is TRBV5-1 and J is TRBJ2-5; 8 nucleotides align to TRBD1. The CDR3 is made up of 12 amino acids. Germline V lookup: CDR1 SGHRS, CDR2 YFSETQ. Trimming took 5 bases from V and 3 from J; bases not matched to a gene: 0. This CDR3 reads CASRQGEETQYF. In DNA form, the CDR3 reads TGCGCCAGCAGACAGGGGGAAGAGACCCAGTACTTC.

V and J are TRBV29-1 and TRBJ2-3; 9 nucleotides line up with TRBD1. V dropped 5 bases and J dropped 2; count of bases not matched to a gene: 8. Germline-derived CDR1 and CDR2 are SQVTM and ANQGSEA. The CDR3 spans 15 residues. The CDR3 nucleotides read TGCAGCGTTTCTGAGGGACAGGGCGTCACAGATACGCAGTATTTT. Amino acid sequence: CSVSEGQGVTDTQYF.

The chain carries TRBV30 and TRBJ2-2, with 8 bases matching TRBD1. The germline CDR1 and CDR2 sequences are GTSNPN and SVGIG (reference sequence). The ends lost 5 bases at V and 6 bases at J; junction bases unmatched: 29. The CDR3 extends over 21 amino acids. The CDR3 sequence is CAWAKEDRAMVQDWLAGELFF. Here the CDR3 DNA reads TGTGCCTGGGCTAAAGAGGACAGGGCCATGGTCCAAGATTGGTTAGCCGGGGAGCTGTTTTTT.

This chain joins TRBV7-8 and TRBJ2-2; 7 bases are shared with TRBD2. V shed 5 bases and J 11 bases; nucleotides not matched to a gene: 20. Looked up from germline, CDR1 is SGHVS and CDR2 is FQNEAQ. The CDR3 covers 17 residues. This chain's CDR3 is CASSPWVLREILVELFF. The CDR3 nucleotides read TGTGCCAGCAGCCCCTGGGTTTTGCGGGAGATTTTGGTAGAGCTGTTTTTT.

The rearrangement links TRBV30 to TRBJ2-7, with TRBD1 matching 9 bases. After removal of 0 bases from V and 2 bases from J, the junction contained 5 bases not matched to a gene. Germline-derived CDR1 and CDR2 are GTSNPN and SVGIG (reference sequence). This CDR3 is 15 amino acids long. CDR3 DNA sequence: TGTGCCTGGAGTGTAGCTGGACAGGGGACCTACGAGCAGTACTTC. Translated: CAWSVAGQGTYEQYF.